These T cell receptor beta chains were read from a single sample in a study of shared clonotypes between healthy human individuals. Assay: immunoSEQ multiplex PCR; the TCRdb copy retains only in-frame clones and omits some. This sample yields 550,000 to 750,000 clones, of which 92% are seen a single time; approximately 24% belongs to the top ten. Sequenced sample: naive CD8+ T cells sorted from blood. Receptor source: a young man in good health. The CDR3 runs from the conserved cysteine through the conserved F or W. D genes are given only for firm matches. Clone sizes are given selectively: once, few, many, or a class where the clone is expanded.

TGTGCCAGCAGCCCGGGACAGCTTGGTGAAAAACTGTTTTTT CASSPGQLGEKLFF TRBJ1-4 . TRBV14 TRBD1
TGTGCCACGCGGACAGGGGGCTACGAGCAGTACTTC CATRTGGYEQYF TRBJ2-7 . TRBV10-3 TRBD1
TGTGCCAGCAGCCTGACTAGCTTCAATGAGCAGTTCTTC CASSLTSFNEQFF TRBJ2-1 few TRBV6-5 TRBD2
TGTGCCAGCAGTGATGGATTAAGCTCCTACGAGCAGTACTTC CASSDGLSSYEQYF TRBJ2-7 . TRBV6-1 .
TGTGCCAGCTCACCGCCCGAGACAGCCGTCCCCTACGAGCAGTACTTC CASSPPETAVPYEQYF TRBJ2-7 once TRBV18 .
TGTGCCAGCCGACGACAGGCGGGGAGGGATGAAAAACTGTTTTTT CASRRQAGRDEKLFF TRBJ1-4 . TRBV28 .
TGCGCCAGCAGCTTAAAACCGGGACAGGGTATCTATGAGCAGTTCTTC CASSLKPGQGIYEQFF TRBJ2-1 . TRBV5-1 TRBD1
TGTGCCAGCAGCCTGACTAGCGGGAGCACAGATACGCAGTATTTT CASSLTSGSTDTQYF TRBJ2-3 . TRBV7-7 TRBD2
TGTGCCTCGGCGATAGGTTCCTACGAGCAGTACTTC CASAIGSYEQYF TRBJ2-7 . TRBV7-9 .
TGTGCCAGCAGTTTAACGGTAGGAGGCACTGAAGCTTTCTTT CASSLTVGGTEAFF TRBJ1-1 once TRBV27 .